This T cell receptor beta chain emerged from a study of graft-versus-host responses after intestinal transplantation. This clone was detected a few times. Trimming removed 3 bases from V and 8 bases from J, with 14 bases in between. The germline gives CDR1 MNHEY, CDR2 SMNVEV (reference sequence). This CDR3 is 13 amino acids long. Repertoires were generated with immunoSEQ multiplex PCR, while TCRdb's copy carries only in-frame clones and drops some. The sample gives fewer than 30,000 clones, 80% to 90% of which show up once; around 0.91% is in the top ten. This TCR was sampled from a human patient who received an intestinal transplant, so some T cells may come from the graft donor. The chain uses TRBV27 and TRBJ2-7; no firm D call. This specimen was PBMCs, taken 463 days after intestinal transplant. The CDR3 bases are TGTGCCAGCAGTTTTGGGCCGAGATCCCAGCAGTACTTC. Its translation: CASSFGPRSQQYF.